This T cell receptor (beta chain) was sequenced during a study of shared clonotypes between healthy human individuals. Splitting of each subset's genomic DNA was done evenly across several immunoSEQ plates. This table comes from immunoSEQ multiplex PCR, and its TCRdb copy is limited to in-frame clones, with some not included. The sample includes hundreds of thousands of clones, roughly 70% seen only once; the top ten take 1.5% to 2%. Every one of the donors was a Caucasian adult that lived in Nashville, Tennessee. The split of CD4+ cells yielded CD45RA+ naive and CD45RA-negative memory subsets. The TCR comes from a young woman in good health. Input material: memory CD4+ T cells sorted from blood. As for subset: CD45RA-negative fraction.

CDR3 nucleotides: TGTGCCAGCAAGGGACTAGCGGGGACCTACGAGCAGTACTTC. It yields the protein CASKGLAGTYEQYF. This chain connects TRBV2 to TRBJ2-7; 13 bases map to TRBD2. Germline assignment: CDR1 SNHLY and CDR2 FYNNEI. CDR3 length equals 14 residues. Trimming took 7 bases from V and 2 from J; bases not matched to a gene: 2.